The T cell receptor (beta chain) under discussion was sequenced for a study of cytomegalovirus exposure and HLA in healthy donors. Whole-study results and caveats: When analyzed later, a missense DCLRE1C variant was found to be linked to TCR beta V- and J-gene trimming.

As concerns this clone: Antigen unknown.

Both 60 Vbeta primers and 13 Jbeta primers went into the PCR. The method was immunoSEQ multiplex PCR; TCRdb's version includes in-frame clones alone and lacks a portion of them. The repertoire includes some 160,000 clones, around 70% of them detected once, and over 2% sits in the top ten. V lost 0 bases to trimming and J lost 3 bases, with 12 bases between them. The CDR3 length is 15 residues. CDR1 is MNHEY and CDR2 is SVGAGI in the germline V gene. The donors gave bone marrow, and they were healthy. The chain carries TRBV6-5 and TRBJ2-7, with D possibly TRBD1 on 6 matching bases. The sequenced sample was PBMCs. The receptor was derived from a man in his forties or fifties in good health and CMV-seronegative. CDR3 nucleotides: TGTGCCAGCAGTTACTCGAGGGACACAGGCTACGAGCAGTACTTC. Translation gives CASSYSRDTGYEQYF.